This TCR beta chain was captured in a study of cytomegalovirus exposure and HLA in healthy donors. Turning to this clone: As yet, its antigen is unknown.

Study-level results: An analysis was carried out later, and it reportedly showed fewer N-insertions in an Asian-associated ancestry cluster than the approximately 700-donor mean. The study put under 200 TCR beta chains on its list as cytomegalovirus-associated.

V gave up 5 bases and J gave up 5 bases; unmatched junction bases: 2. Germline CDR1 reads SGHVS; CDR2 reads FQNEAQ. The CDR3 has 12 amino acids. PCR involved 60 Vbeta and 13 Jbeta primers. Original processing notes: There were about 80 million unique TCR beta chains by a later count, and approximately 10 million of them were shared. The method was immunoSEQ multiplex PCR; TCRdb's version includes in-frame clones alone and lacks a portion of them. V, J and clone size are taken as reported in that table, and D and trimming were inferred from the DNA itself. This table holds roughly 180,000 clones, approximately 79% found once.

The source is a man aged 50 to 60 in good health and CMV-seropositive. This sequence joins TRBV7-8 and TRBJ1-1; 7 bases align to TRBD1. The sample consisted of PBMCs. The CDR3 here is CASSLRGTEAFF. DNA of the CDR3: TGTGCCAGCAGCCTCAGGGGGACTGAAGCTTTCTTT.